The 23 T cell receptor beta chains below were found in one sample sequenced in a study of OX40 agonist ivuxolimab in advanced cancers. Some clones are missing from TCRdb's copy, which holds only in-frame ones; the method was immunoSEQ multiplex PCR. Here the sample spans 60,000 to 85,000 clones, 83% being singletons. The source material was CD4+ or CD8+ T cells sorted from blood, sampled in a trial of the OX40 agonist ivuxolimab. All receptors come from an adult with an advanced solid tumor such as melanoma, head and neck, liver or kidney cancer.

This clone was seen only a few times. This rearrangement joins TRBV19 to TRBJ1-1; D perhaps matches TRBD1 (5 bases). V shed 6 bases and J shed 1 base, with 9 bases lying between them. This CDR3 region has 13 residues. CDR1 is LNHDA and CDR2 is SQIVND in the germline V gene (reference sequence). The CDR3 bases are TGTGCCAGTAGACTGACAGAGAACACTGAAGCTTTCTTT. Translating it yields CASRLTENTEAFF.

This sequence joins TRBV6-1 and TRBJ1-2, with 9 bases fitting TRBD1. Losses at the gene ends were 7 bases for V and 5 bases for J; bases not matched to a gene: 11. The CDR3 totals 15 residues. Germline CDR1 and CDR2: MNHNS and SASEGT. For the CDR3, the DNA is TGTGCCAGCACCCGACCGGGACAGGGATTGTATGGCTACACCTTC. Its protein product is CASTRPGQGLYGYTF.

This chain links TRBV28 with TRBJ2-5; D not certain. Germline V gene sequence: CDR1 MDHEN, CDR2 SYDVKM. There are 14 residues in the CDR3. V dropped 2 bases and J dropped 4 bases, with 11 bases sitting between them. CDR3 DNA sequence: TGTGCCAGCAGTTTAGGCCGGCGCGGAGAGACCCAGTACTTC. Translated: CASSLGRRGETQYF.

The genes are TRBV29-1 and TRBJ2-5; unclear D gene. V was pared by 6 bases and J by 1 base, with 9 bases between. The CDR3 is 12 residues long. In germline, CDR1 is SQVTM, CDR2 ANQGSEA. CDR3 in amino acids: CSVLQVQETQYF. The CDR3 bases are TGCAGCGTATTACAAGTCCAAGAGACCCAGTACTTC.

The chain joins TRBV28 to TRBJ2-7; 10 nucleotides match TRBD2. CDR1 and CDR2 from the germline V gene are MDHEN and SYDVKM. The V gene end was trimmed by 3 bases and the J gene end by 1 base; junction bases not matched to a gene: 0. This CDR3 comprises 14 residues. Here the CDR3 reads CASSFSGGSYEQYF. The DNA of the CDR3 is TGTGCCAGCAGTTTTAGCGGGGGGTCCTACGAGCAGTACTTC.

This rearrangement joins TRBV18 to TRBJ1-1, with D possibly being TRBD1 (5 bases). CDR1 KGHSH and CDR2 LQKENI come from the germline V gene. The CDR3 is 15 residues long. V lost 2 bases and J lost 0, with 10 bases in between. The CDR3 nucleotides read TGTGCCAGCTCACCATTGGGGGGGGTGAACACTGAAGCTTTCTTT. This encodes CASSPLGGVNTEAFF.

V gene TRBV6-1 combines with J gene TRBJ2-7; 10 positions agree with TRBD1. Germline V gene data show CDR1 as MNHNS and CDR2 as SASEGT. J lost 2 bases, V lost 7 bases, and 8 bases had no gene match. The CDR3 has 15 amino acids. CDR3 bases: TGTGCCAGCACCAGAGGTGGGACAGGGGCCTACGAGCAGTACTTC. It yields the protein CASTRGGTGAYEQYF.

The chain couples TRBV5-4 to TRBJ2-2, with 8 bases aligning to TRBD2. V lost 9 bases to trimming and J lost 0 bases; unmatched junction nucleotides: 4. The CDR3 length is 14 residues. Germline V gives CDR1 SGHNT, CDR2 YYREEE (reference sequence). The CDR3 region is CATTSGSNTGELFF. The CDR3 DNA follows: TGTGCCACCACTAGCGGTTCGAACACCGGGGAGCTGTTTTTT.

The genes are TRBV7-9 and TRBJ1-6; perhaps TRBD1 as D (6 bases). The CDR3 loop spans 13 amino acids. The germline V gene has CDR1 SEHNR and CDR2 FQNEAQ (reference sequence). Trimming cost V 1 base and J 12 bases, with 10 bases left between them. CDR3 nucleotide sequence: TGTGCCAGCAGCTTAGAACAGGGAAAACCCCTCCACTTT. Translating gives CASSLEQGKPLHF.

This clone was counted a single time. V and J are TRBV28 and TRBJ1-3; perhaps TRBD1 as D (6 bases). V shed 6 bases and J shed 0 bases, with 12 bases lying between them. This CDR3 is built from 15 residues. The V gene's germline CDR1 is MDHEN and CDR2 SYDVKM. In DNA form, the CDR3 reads TGTGCCAGCAGACCAACAGGGAACTCTGGAAACACCATATATTTT. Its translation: CASRPTGNSGNTIYF.

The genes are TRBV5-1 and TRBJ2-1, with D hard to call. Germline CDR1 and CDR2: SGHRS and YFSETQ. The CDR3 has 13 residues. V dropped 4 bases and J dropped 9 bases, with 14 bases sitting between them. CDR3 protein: CASSVDGAREQFF. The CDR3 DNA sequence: TGCGCCAGCAGCGTGGACGGCGCGCGTGAGCAGTTCTTC.

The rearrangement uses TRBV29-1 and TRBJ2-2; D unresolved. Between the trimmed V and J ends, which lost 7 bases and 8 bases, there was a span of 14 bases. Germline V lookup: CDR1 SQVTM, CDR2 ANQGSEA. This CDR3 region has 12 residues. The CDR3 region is CSGAHTAGELFF. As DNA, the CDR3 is TGCAGCGGGGCCCACACAGCAGGGGAGCTGTTTTTT.

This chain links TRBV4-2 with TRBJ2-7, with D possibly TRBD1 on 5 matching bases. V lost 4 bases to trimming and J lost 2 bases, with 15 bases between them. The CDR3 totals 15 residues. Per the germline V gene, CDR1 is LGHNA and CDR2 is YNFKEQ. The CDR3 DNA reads TGTGCCAGCAGCCTGCAGGGTAATACGGCCTACGAGCAGTACTTC. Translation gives CASSLQGNTAYEQYF.

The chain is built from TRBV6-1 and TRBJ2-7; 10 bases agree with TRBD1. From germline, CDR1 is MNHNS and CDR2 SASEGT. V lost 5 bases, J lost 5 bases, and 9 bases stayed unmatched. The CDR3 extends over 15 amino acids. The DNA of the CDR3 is TGTGCCAGCAGTCGACTCCGGGACAGGGGTCACGAGCAGTACTTC. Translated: CASSRLRDRGHEQYF.

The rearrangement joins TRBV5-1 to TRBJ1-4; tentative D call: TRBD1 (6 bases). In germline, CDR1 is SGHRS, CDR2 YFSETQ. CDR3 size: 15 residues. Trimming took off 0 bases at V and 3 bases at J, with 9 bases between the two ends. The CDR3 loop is CASSLGGLSNEKLFF. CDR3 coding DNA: TGCGCCAGCAGCTTGGGGGGGCTATCTAATGAAAAACTGTTTTTT.

CDR3 amino acids: CASSRRQSSYNEQFF. The CDR3 DNA sequence: TGTGCCAGCAGCCGGAGGCAGAGCTCCTACAATGAGCAGTTCTTC. V is TRBV5-6 and J is TRBJ2-1; D perhaps matches TRBD2 (5 bases). CDR3 length: 15 residues. CDR1 SGHDT and CDR2 YYEEEE come from the germline V gene. Trimming took off 4 bases at V and 0 bases at J, with 11 bases between the two ends.

CDR3 sequence (DNA): TGTGCCAGCAGTCCCGGACTAGCGGGGGGTCGGGAGACCCAGTACTTC. Translation gives CASSPGLAGGRETQYF. The rearrangement links TRBV7-2 to TRBJ2-5, with 14 bases aligning to TRBD2. Germline CDR1 reads SGHTA; CDR2 reads FQGNSA. J lost 5 bases, V lost 6 bases, and 8 bases had no gene match. The CDR3 runs 16 residues.

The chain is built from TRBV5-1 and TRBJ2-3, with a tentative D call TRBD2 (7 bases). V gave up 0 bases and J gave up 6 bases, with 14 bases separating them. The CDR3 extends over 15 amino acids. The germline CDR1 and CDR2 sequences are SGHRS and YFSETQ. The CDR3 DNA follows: TGCGCCAGCAGCTTGGAACGGGGGGCGCGGGATACGCAGTATTTT. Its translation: CASSLERGARDTQYF. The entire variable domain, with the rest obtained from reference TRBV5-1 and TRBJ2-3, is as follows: KAGVTQTPRYLIKTRGQQVTLSCSPISGHRSVSWYQQTPGQGLQFLFEYFSETQRNKGNFPGRFSGRQFSNSRSEMNVSTLELGDSALYLCASSLERGARDTQYFGPGTRLTVL.

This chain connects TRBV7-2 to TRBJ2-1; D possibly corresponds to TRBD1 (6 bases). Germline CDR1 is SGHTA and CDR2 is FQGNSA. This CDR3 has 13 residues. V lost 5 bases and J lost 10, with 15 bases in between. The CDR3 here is CASSLQGYGEQFF. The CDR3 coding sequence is TGTGCCAGCAGCCTACAGGGTTACGGAGAGCAGTTCTTC.

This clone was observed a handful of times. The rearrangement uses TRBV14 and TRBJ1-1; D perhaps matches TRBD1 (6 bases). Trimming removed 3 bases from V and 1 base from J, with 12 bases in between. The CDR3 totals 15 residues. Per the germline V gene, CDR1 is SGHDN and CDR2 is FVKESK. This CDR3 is CASSQRGRGNTEAFF. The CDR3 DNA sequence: TGTGCCAGCAGCCAGAGGGGGAGAGGGAACACTGAAGCTTTCTTT.

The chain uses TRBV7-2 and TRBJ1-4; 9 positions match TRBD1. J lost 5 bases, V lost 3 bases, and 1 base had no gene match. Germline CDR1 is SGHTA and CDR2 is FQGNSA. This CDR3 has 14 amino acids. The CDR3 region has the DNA TGTGCCAGCAGCTTGGACAGGGGAAATGAAAAACTGTTTTTT. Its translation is CASSLDRGNEKLFF.

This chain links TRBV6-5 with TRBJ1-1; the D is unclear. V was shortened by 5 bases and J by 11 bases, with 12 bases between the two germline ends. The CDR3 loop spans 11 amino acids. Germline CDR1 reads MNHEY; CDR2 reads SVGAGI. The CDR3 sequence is CASSEMTGAFF. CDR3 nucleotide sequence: TGTGCCAGCAGTGAGATGACGGGGGCTTTCTTT.

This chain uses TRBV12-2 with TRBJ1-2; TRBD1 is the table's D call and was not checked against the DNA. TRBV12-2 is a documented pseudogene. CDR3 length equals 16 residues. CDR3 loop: CASRFDKTGVKYGYTF. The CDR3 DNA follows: TGTGCAAGTCGCTTCGACAAGACAGGGGTTAAATATGGCTACACCTTC.